This TCR beta chain appears in the sequencing data of a study of blood T cells in healthy people across ages. With regard to this clonotype: The antigen remains unidentified.

Findings and limits, study-wide: A strong correlation between TCR beta diversity and naive T cell percentage was seen. Naive and antigen-experienced cells could not be conclusively compared, given unsorted PBMCs.

The length of the CDR3 is 13 residues. Per the germline V gene, CDR1 is SGHTA and CDR2 is FQGNSA. V dropped 6 bases and J dropped 7; count of bases not matched to a gene: 4. Combining a sample-barcoded 5' primer with a J-beta primer mix, a second PCR ran for about 7 to 12 cycles. From each sample, at least 3 million paired-end reads containing CDR3 were obtained. TCRdb recomputed calls from the 5' RACE reads with MiXCR, one row per CDR3 protein. This sample has fewer than 700,000 distinct CDR3 sequences; around 41% occur once, and the top ten carry 25% to 35%. This clonotype originated in a man aged 80 or over in good health. Sequencing used blood. This chain uses TRBV7-2 with TRBJ2-2; 8 bases match TRBD1. The CDR3 protein is CASRRDRNGELFF. In DNA form, the CDR3 reads TGTGCCAGCAGGCGGGACAGGAACGGGGAGCTGTTTTTT.